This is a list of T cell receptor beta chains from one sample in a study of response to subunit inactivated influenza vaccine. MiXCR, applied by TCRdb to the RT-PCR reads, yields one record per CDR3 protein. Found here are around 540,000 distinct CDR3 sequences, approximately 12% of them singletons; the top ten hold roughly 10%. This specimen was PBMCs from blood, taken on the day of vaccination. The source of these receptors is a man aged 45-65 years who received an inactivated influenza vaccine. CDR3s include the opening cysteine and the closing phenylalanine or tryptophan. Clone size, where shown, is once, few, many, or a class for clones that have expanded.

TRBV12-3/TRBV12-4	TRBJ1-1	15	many	CASSFFGAMNTEAFF
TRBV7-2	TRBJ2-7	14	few	CASSLGASPYEQYF
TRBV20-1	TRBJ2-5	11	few	CSASPGETQYF
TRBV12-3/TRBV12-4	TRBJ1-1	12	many	CASSYTNTEAFF
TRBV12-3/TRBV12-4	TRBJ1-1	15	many	CASSFVRGALTEAFF
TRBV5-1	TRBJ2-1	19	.	CASSLGLRGGADSYNEQFF
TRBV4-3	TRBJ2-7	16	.	CASSLYLQRESYEQYF
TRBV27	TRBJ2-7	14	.	CASSTLDKFYEQYF
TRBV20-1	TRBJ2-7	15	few	CSAGTGRGGSYEQYF
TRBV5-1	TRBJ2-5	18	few	CASSKGLAGVLAEETQYF
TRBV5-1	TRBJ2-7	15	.	CASSFNGGELYEQYF
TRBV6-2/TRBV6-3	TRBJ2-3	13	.	CASKQGATDTQYF
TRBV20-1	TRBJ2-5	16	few	CSARDGGKAYQETQYF
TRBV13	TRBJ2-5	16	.	CASSPGQIGLQETQYF
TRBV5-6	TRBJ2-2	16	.	CASSSGTSGSIGELFF
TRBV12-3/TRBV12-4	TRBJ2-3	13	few	CASRQLATGTQYF
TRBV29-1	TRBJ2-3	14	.	CSVSGTGGTDTQYF
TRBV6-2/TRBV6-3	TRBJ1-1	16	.	CASSYIGQGRNTEAFF
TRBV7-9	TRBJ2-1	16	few	CASSPTGGTGPNEQFF
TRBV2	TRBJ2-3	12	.	CASKLSTDTQYF